These 8 T cell receptor beta chains came from one sample sequenced in a study of identical twins. TCRdb analysed the 5' RACE reads with MiXCR anew, one entry per CDR3 protein. The table has about 660,000 distinct CDR3 sequences, roughly 8% seen once; the top ten hold around 0.98%. These data also featured in a second study, about yellow fever vaccine responses in identical twins.

Sequencing was performed on PBMCs. The receptors here all came from a woman between 18 and 30 years old in good health.

The DNA for the CDR3 is TGTGCCAGCAGCTTCTCTGGGGGACAATTGACGGGCTATGGCTACACCTTC. Encoded protein: CASSFSGGQLTGYGYTF. The chain links TRBV11-2 to TRBJ1-2; D is possibly TRBD1 (6 bases). V was shortened by 3 bases and J by 4 bases, with 21 bases between the two germline ends. The CDR3 spans 17 residues. Germline V CDR1 and CDR2: SGHAT, FQNNGV.

This clonotype was recorded at least ten times. The CDR3 spells CASSLLTSDTGELFF. CDR3 DNA sequence: TGTGCCAGCAGTTTATTGACTAGCGACACCGGGGAGCTGTTTTTT. This chain joins TRBV28 and TRBJ2-2; 8 nucleotides align to TRBD2. The germline V gene has CDR1 MDHEN and CDR2 SYDVKM. The CDR3 has 15 residues. V trimming: 1 base; J trimming: 3 bases; junction bases outside the gene matches: 1.

This chain uses TRBV4-1 with TRBJ2-2; 10 bases agree with TRBD1. Per the germline V gene, CDR1 is MGHRA and CDR2 is YSYEKL. With 6 bases clipped from V and 6 bases from J, the junction kept 10 bases outside the gene matches. The CDR3 totals 16 residues. For the CDR3, the DNA is TGCGCCAGCAGTCCTGCCGGGACAGGGGCACCCGGGGAGCTGTTTTTT. Protein: CASSPAGTGAPGELFF.

V gene TRBV7-6 combines with J gene TRBJ2-5, with D perhaps TRBD1 or TRBD2 (5 bases each). The V end was cut by 10 bases, the J end by 3 bases, with 21 bases between. The CDR3 is made up of 15 amino acids. From germline, CDR1 is SGHVS and CDR2 FNYEAQ. The DNA of the CDR3 is TGTGCCACCCAGAGGGGAGTCCATGAAGAAGAGACCCAGTACTTC. Its protein is CATQRGVHEEETQYF.

There are many counts of this clonotype. The chain links TRBV7-2 to TRBJ2-3; D is ambiguous. The CDR3 sequence is 14 residues long. Germline-derived CDR1 and CDR2 are SGHTA and FQGNSA. Trimming stripped 2 bases from V and 4 bases from J, with 10 bases between. CDR3: CASSLLGIPDTQYF. CDR3 DNA: TGTGCCAGCAGCTTACTAGGGATTCCAGATACGCAGTATTTT. Variable domain in full (rest from reference TRBV7-2 and TRBJ2-3): GAGVSQSPSNKVTEKGKDVELRCDPISGHTALYWYRQSLGQGLEFLIYFQGNSAPDKSGLPSDRFSAERTGGSVSTLTIQRTQQEDSAVYLCASSLLGIPDTQYFGPGTRLTVL.

The V and J genes are TRBV7-9 and TRBJ2-7; D is uncertain. The CDR3 sequence is 14 residues long. The germline V and J ends were trimmed by 0 bases and 0 bases, with 6 bases remaining between them. Germline lookup yields CDR1 SEHNR and CDR2 FQNEAQ (reference sequence). CDR3 nucleotide sequence: TGTGCCAGCAGCTTAGCCCTCCCCTCCTACGAGCAGTACTTC. This translates into CASSLALPSYEQYF.

This clonotype was detected a few times. The V gene is TRBV5-1, the J gene TRBJ1-1; 10 bases are a match to TRBD1. Germline assignment: CDR1 SGHRS and CDR2 YFSETQ. The CDR3 sequence is 15 residues long. V was pared by 0 bases and J by 6 bases, with 5 bases of the junction left unmatched. The CDR3 reads CASSLARDRGAEAFF. CDR3 in DNA: TGCGCCAGCAGCTTGGCCAGGGACAGGGGTGCTGAAGCTTTCTTT.

The sample holds many counts of this clonotype. J is TRBJ1-2 and V is TRBV29-1, with TRBD1 matching 8 bases. There are 16 residues in the CDR3. Per the germline V gene, CDR1 is SQVTM and CDR2 is ANQGSEA. V was pared by 7 bases and J by 0 bases, with 13 bases of the junction left unmatched. CDR3 in DNA: TGCAGCGGCCTCGAGTTTCCAGGGGGCCCTAACTATGGCTACACCTTC. Translated, it gives CSGLEFPGGPNYGYTF.